The 26 T cell receptor beta chains presented below share a single source sample, sequenced in a study of vaccination and CD4 T cells after COVID-19. These TCRs' antigens remain unknown. Treatment denoted: roughly 11-day PBMC culture with coronavirus spike peptide pools or control peptides (ViraFEST assay). The unexposed donor's CD4+ T cells were collected before the COVID-19 pandemic (2011-2018). Cultured CD4+ T cell DNA underwent sequencing with the Oncomine TCR Beta short-read assay. MiXCR, run by TCRdb on the PCR reads, gives a single entry per CDR3 protein. The top ten hold roughly two fifths of the sample, which has 7,000 to 8,000 distinct CDR3 sequences, roughly two fifths seen once. The sequenced sample was CD4+ T cells from blood, cultured in vitro. These receptors all stem from a human donor in good health.

Here the CDR3 DNA reads TGTGCCAGCAGCGTAGATGCTTCTGGATGGCCCCAGCATTTT. This encodes CASSVDASGWPQHF. This chain joins TRBV9 and TRBJ1-5, with D hard to call. Germline lookup yields CDR1 SGDLS and CDR2 YYNGEE. The CDR3 is made up of 14 amino acids. Trimming took off 0 bases at V and 9 bases at J, with 13 bases between the two ends.

The chain employs TRBV2 and TRBJ1-1; D is perhaps TRBD1 (5 bases). V dropped 8 bases and J dropped 0 bases, with 13 bases sitting between them. The germline gives CDR1 SNHLY, CDR2 FYNNEI. CDR3 length equals 14 residues. CDR3 region: CASLLRGLNTEAFF. The DNA for the CDR3 is TGTGCCAGCCTCCTGAGGGGTTTGAACACTGAAGCTTTCTTT.

There are a few counts of this clonotype. The chain links TRBV20-1 to TRBJ2-2, with 7 bases lining up with TRBD1. This CDR3 region has 15 residues. CDR1 is DFQATT, CDR2 SNEGSKA, per germline (reference sequence). Losses at the gene ends were 4 bases for V and 2 bases for J; bases not matched to a gene: 7. The CDR3 DNA reads TGCAGTGCTATCGTAGGGACAGCAAACACCGGGGAGCTGTTTTTT. This gives the protein CSAIVGTANTGELFF.

J is TRBJ1-2 and V is TRBV20-1; a weak D match, TRBD1 (5 bases). The CDR3 is 14 amino acids. Germline values: CDR1 DFQATT, CDR2 SNEGSKA (reference sequence). V lost 5 bases and J lost 2, with 15 bases in between. In DNA form, the CDR3 reads TGCAGTGCTGGGACTGGGGGAGGCAACTATGGCTACACCTTC. Its translation is CSAGTGGGNYGYTF.

The chain is built from TRBV6-1 and TRBJ2-1, with D perhaps TRBD2 (6 bases). Between the trimmed V and J ends, which lost 8 bases and 9 bases, there was a span of 20 bases. Germline V gene lookup returns CDR1 MNHNS and CDR2 SASEGT. The CDR3 is 14 residues long. As DNA, the CDR3 is TGTGCCAGCGGAGTCGAGGGAGGATGGGGTGAGCAGTTCTTC. Its protein product is CASGVEGGWGEQFF.

Only a few counts were recorded for this clonotype. V gene TRBV6-5 combines with J gene TRBJ1-5; no clear D. Germline CDR1 MNHEY, CDR2 SVGAGI. The CDR3 sequence is 14 residues long. The V gene lost 2 bases and the J gene lost 3 bases, with 8 bases spanning the gap. CDR3 DNA: TGTGCCAGCAGTTACGGACTGAACAATCAGCCCCAGCATTTT. It yields the protein CASSYGLNNQPQHF.

The V gene is TRBV6-1, the J gene TRBJ1-1; D is ambiguous. The CDR3 consists of 14 residues. Germline loops: CDR1 MNHNS, CDR2 SASEGT. V shed 7 bases and J shed 4 bases, with 16 bases lying between them. The CDR3 DNA reads as TGTGCCAGCACCCGGGAGCCTAGAAGCACTGAAGCTTTCTTT. Translated: CASTREPRSTEAFF.

The V gene is TRBV2, the J gene TRBJ1-5; 9 bases are shared with TRBD1. The CDR3 loop spans 14 amino acids. The germline gives CDR1 SNHLY, CDR2 FYNNEI. V shed 5 bases, J shed 5 bases, and the junction held 4 bases outside the gene matches. CDR3 protein: CASSQTGGDQPQHF. In DNA, the CDR3 is TGTGCCAGCAGTCAGACAGGGGGGGATCAGCCCCAGCATTTT.

The chain couples TRBV12-3 or TRBV12-4 to TRBJ1-2, with unresolved D. The CDR3 has 14 residues. Trimming shortened V by 7 bases and J by 4 bases, and 16 bases separated the two germline ends. DNA of the CDR3: TGTGCCAGCAATGAGAGTGGGAAGCTCTATGGCTACACCTTC. Protein product: CASNESGKLYGYTF.

This clonotype was counted between two and nine times. The gene calls are TRBV24-1 and TRBJ1-5, with D possibly TRBD1 on 5 matching bases. The CDR3 length is 16 residues. Germline values: CDR1 KGHDR, CDR2 SFDVKD. V lost 3 bases to trimming and J lost 5 bases, with 16 bases between them. The CDR3 loop is CATSDPLRGDDQPQHF. DNA for the CDR3: TGTGCCACCAGTGATCCCCTGCGGGGGGACGATCAGCCCCAGCATTTT.

The chain combines TRBV20-1 with TRBJ2-7; possible D gene TRBD2, 5 bases. Germline CDR1 is DFQATT and CDR2 is SNEGSKA (reference sequence). The V and J ends lost 3 bases and 3 bases respectively, with 12 bases between them. The CDR3 sequence is 13 residues long. In nucleotides, the CDR3 is TGCAGTGCTAGTGTCGGCGGGCGCTACGAGCAGTACTTC. The encoded protein is CSASVGGRYEQYF.

The V call is TRBV7-2, the J call TRBJ2-4; D gene uncertain. Deletions cut 1 base from V and 9 bases from J, with 16 bases between. This CDR3 is built from 15 residues. Germline V gives CDR1 SGHTA, CDR2 FQGNSA. CDR3 in amino acids: CASSLGTPSATIQYF. The CDR3 bases are TGTGCCAGCAGCTTAGGGACCCCGTCAGCTACCATTCAGTACTTC.

The chain joins TRBV20-1 to TRBJ1-1; weak D call: TRBD1 (6 bases). CDR1 is DFQATT, CDR2 SNEGSKA, per germline (reference sequence). Trimming removed 5 bases from V and 0 bases from J, with 13 bases in between. The CDR3 sequence is 14 residues long. DNA of the CDR3: TGCAGTGCTCCGATGGGGGGCCTGAACACTGAAGCTTTCTTT. This sequence encodes CSAPMGGLNTEAFF.

Turning to this clonotype: Mismatch with germline at one junction end may stem from a read error. The CDR3 here is CASSERNPNQHQHF. DNA for the CDR3: TGTGCCAGCAGTGAAAGAAACCCGAATCAGCACCAGCATTTT. The J gene is TRBJ1-5, the V gene TRBV6-1, with D unresolved. Germline lookup yields CDR1 MNHNS and CDR2 SASEGT. The CDR3 runs to 14 residues.

J is TRBJ1-1 and V is TRBV19, with 8 bases aligning to TRBD1. CDR1 is LNHDA and CDR2 is SQIVND in the germline V gene (reference sequence). The CDR3 extends over 14 amino acids. The V segment lost 7 bases and the J segment 5 bases; nucleotides outside the gene matches: 9. The CDR3 coding sequence is TGTGCCAGTAAAGTCGAACAGGGGGGGACTGAAGCTTTCTTT. It codes for CASKVEQGGTEAFF. The variable domain in full, with the rest retrieved from reference TRBV19 and TRBJ1-1, is DGGITQSPKYLFRKEGQNVTLSCEQNLNHDAMYWYRQDPGQGLRLIYYSQIVNDFQKGDIAEGYSVSREKKESFPLTVTSAQKNPTAFYLCASKVEQGGTEAFFGQGTRLTVV.

This clonotype appeared once. V usage is TRBV5-4 and J usage is TRBJ2-4; 8 bases line up with TRBD1. This CDR3 is built from 16 residues. In germline, CDR1 is SGHNT, CDR2 YYREEE (reference sequence). Losses at the gene ends were 4 bases for V and 1 base for J; bases not matched to a gene: 7. The CDR3 protein is CASSPAGGWAKNIQYF. DNA for the CDR3: TGTGCCAGCAGCCCGGCAGGGGGCTGGGCCAAAAACATTCAGTACTTC.

The CDR3 sequence: CASARAGITDTQYF. CDR3 DNA sequence: TGTGCCAGTGCTCGAGCGGGCATAACAGATACGCAGTATTTT. The chain couples TRBV27 to TRBJ2-3; D might be TRBD2 (6 bases). Deletions cut 9 bases from V and 3 bases from J, with 16 bases between. Per the germline V gene, CDR1 is MNHEY and CDR2 is SMNVEV (reference sequence). The CDR3 loop spans 14 amino acids.

The CDR3 protein is CASSLGGVFGEQYF. CDR3 in DNA: TGTGCCAGCAGCTTAGGTGGGGTATTTGGGGAGCAGTACTTC. V usage is TRBV7-9 and J usage is TRBJ2-7; the D is unclear. Germline CDR1 reads SEHNR; CDR2 reads FQNEAQ (reference sequence). CDR3 length: 14 residues. V was trimmed by 1 base and J by 7 bases, leaving 14 bases between them.

This clonotype was observed a single time. The V gene is TRBV2, the J gene TRBJ1-5; D is undetermined. CDR3 length: 14 amino acids. Trimming shortened V by 4 bases and J by 3 bases, and 10 bases separated the two germline ends. Germline CDR1 reads SNHLY; CDR2 reads FYNNEI. As DNA, the CDR3 is TGTGCCAGCAGTGCGGGAAACCTCAATCAGCCCCAGCATTTT. Translated, it gives CASSAGNLNQPQHF.

The rearrangement joins TRBV7-2 to TRBJ2-6, with 9 bases that match TRBD2. The CDR3 runs 20 residues. CDR1 SGHTA and CDR2 FQGNSA come from the germline V gene. V shed 2 bases, J shed 0 bases, and the junction held 11 bases outside the gene matches. The CDR3 protein is CASSLRSAAGGYSGANVLTF. CDR3 sequence (DNA): TGTGCCAGCAGCTTAAGGTCCGCAGCGGGGGGCTACTCTGGGGCCAACGTCCTGACTTTC.

This chain uses TRBV6-1 with TRBJ1-2; TRBD1 agrees at 9 bases. Germline lookup yields CDR1 MNHNS and CDR2 SASEGT. The CDR3 is made up of 14 amino acids. V lost 4 bases to trimming and J lost 8 bases; unmatched junction nucleotides: 8. The CDR3: CASSGPGTGSGYTF. The CDR3 nucleotides read TGTGCCAGCAGTGGGCCCGGGACAGGGTCCGGCTACACCTTC.

The chain is built from TRBV5-1 and TRBJ2-2; 7 bases map to TRBD2. Germline lookup yields CDR1 SGHRS and CDR2 YFSETQ. This CDR3 has 14 residues. J gave up 2 bases and V 5 bases, and 3 bases lay outside the gene matches. CDR3 sequence reads: CASRREGNTGELFF. The DNA of the CDR3 is TGCGCCAGCAGGAGGGAGGGAAACACCGGGGAGCTGTTTTTT.

The chain joins TRBV10-1 to TRBJ1-1, with a possible D match to TRBD1 (6 bases). The V end lost 6 bases, the J end lost 4 bases, and 15 bases lay between the germline ends. Germline CDR1 WNHNN, CDR2 SYGVQD (reference sequence). The CDR3 loop spans 14 amino acids. The CDR3 protein is CASSPLGRGTEAFF. The CDR3 DNA is TGCGCCAGCAGCCCTTTGGGCAGGGGCACTGAAGCTTTCTTT.

This clonotype was detected only a few times. This chain joins TRBV7-9 and TRBJ1-1, with D possibly being TRBD1 (6 bases). V dropped 4 bases and J dropped 1 base, with 7 bases sitting between them. The CDR3 sequence is 13 residues long. Germline CDR1 SEHNR, CDR2 FQNEAQ (reference sequence). For the CDR3, the DNA is TGTGCCAGCAGCTCGGGACAGAACACTGAAGCTTTCTTT. Protein: CASSSGQNTEAFF.

V usage is TRBV29-1 and J usage is TRBJ1-1; TRBD1 aligns across 7 bases. The CDR3 has 15 residues. The germline gives CDR1 SQVTM, CDR2 ANQGSEA. V was clipped by 3 bases and J by 2 bases; unmatched bases: 9. This CDR3 reads CSVELTGRGNTEAFF. DNA for the CDR3: TGCAGCGTTGAGTTGACAGGGAGGGGTAACACTGAAGCTTTCTTT.

This chain uses TRBV2 with TRBJ2-2; maybe TRBD2 (6 bases). With 2 bases removed from V and 4 bases from J, the gap between germline ends came to 8 bases. This CDR3 spans 14 amino acids. Germline loops: CDR1 SNHLY, CDR2 FYNNEI. The CDR3 DNA follows: TGTGCCAGCAGTGAACTGACTAGCACCGGGGAGCTGTTTTTT. Protein: CASSELTSTGELFF.